Shown below are 26 T cell receptor beta chains from a single sample sequenced in a study of beta chain features in type 1 diabetes. The whole isolated RNA underwent reverse transcription, so sequencing captured expressed TCRB transcripts. Sequencing used immunoSEQ multiplex PCR; TCRdb keeps in-frame clones, though not all of them. Of just over 450,000 clones listed, approximately 30% are singletons. Sequences were obtained from naive CD4+ T cells from blood. The receptors derive from a man aged 18 to 29 in good health.

This clone appeared a few times. The same CDR3 arises from other DNA sequences in this sample as well. This chain joins TRBV28 and TRBJ2-1, with 7 bases aligning to TRBD1. V shed 6 bases and J 9 bases; nucleotides not matched to a gene: 5. The CDR3 contains 12 residues. Germline values: CDR1 MDHEN, CDR2 SYDVKM. CDR3 DNA: TGTGCCAGCAGCCTACAGGGGAGTGAGCAGTTCTTC. Amino acids: CASSLQGSEQFF.

V usage is TRBV4-1 and J usage is TRBJ2-1, with 7 bases lining up with TRBD2. Germline V CDR1 and CDR2: MGHRA, YSYEKL. Trimming removed 1 base from V and 3 bases from J; junction bases left unmatched: 6. The CDR3 spans 16 residues. The CDR3 region has the DNA TGCGCCAGCAGCCAAGGCACCCTAGCGGTCTACAATGAGCAGTTCTTC. This encodes CASSQGTLAVYNEQFF.

This clone occurred a few times. The rearrangement joins TRBV10-3 to TRBJ2-1; D is unresolved. V was clipped by 4 bases and J by 10 bases, with 8 bases between them. Germline-derived CDR1 and CDR2 are ENHRY and SYGVKD. This CDR3 is built from 11 residues. The CDR3 sequence: CAISGPHEQFF. CDR3 bases: TGTGCCATCAGTGGACCCCACGAGCAGTTCTTC.

This clone was detected once. The V and J genes are TRBV15 and TRBJ2-1; the D is unclear. This CDR3 has 14 amino acids. CDR1 LNHNV and CDR2 YYDKDF come from the germline V gene (reference sequence). Trimming removed 3 bases at V and 4 bases at J, with 10 bases between. The CDR3 sequence is CATSRYGRYNEQFF. The CDR3 nucleotides read TGTGCCACCAGCAGGTATGGGCGGTACAATGAGCAGTTCTTC.

The chain joins TRBV7-2 to TRBJ2-1; D may be TRBD2 (6 bases). Germline V gene sequence: CDR1 SGHTA, CDR2 FQGNSA. V was cut by 5 bases and J by 0 bases, with 11 bases left in between. This CDR3 region has 15 residues. CDR3 protein: CASSQGLSSYNEQFF. As DNA, the CDR3 is TGTGCCAGCAGCCAGGGACTTAGCTCCTACAATGAGCAGTTCTTC.

The chain combines TRBV19 with TRBJ2-1; weak D call: TRBD2 (6 bases). V lost 1 base and J lost 7, with 17 bases in between. Germline values: CDR1 LNHDA, CDR2 SQIVND (reference sequence). CDR3 length equals 16 residues. The DNA of the CDR3 is TGTGCCAGTAGTATAGCTGGCGGGATAGGAGGGAATGAGCAGTTCTTC. This encodes CASSIAGGIGGNEQFF. Drawing the rest from reference TRBV19 and TRBJ2-1, the complete variable domain is DGGITQSPKYLFRKEGQNVTLSCEQNLNHDAMYWYRQDPGQGLRLIYYSQIVNDFQKGDIAEGYSVSREKKESFPLTVTSAQKNPTAFYLCASSIAGGIGGNEQFFGPGTRLTVL.

The chain recombines TRBV15 with TRBJ2-7; TRBD2 aligns across 7 bases. CDR1 is LNHNV and CDR2 is YYDKDF in the germline V gene (reference sequence). The CDR3 spans 14 residues. V shed 1 base, J shed 4 bases, and the junction held 4 bases outside the gene matches. CDR3 nucleotide sequence: TGTGCCACCAGCAGAGTCGCGGGAGCTTACGAGCAGTACTTC. As protein: CATSRVAGAYEQYF.

This clone was counted once. This chain joins TRBV15 and TRBJ1-1; TRBD1 might be the D (6 bases). This CDR3 region has 14 residues. Per germline, CDR1 LNHNV and CDR2 YYDKDF (reference sequence). V lost 5 bases to trimming and J lost 0 bases, with 10 bases between them. CDR3 amino acids: CATSGRQVNTEAFF. The CDR3 region has the DNA TGTGCCACCAGCGGAAGACAGGTGAACACTGAAGCTTTCTTT.

This chain connects TRBV15 to TRBJ2-1; no firm D call. Per the germline V gene, CDR1 is LNHNV and CDR2 is YYDKDF (reference sequence). The CDR3 totals 15 residues. The V and J ends lost 0 bases and 4 bases respectively, with 10 bases between them. This chain's CDR3 is CATSRDGKEYNEQFF. The CDR3 region has the DNA TGTGCCACCAGCAGAGATGGTAAGGAATACAATGAGCAGTTCTTC. Variable domain in full (rest from reference TRBV15 and TRBJ2-1): DAMVIQNPRYQVTQFGKPVTLSCSQTLNHNVMYWYQQKSSQAPKLLFHYYDKDFNNEADTPDNFQSRRPNTSFCFLDIRSPGLGDTAMYLCATSRDGKEYNEQFFGPGTRLTVL.

To note about this clone: The sample contains more than one DNA sequence encoding this CDR3. The J gene is TRBJ1-1, the V gene TRBV29-1; D remains unclear. The germline V and J ends were trimmed by 7 bases and 1 base, with 4 bases remaining between them. The CDR3 is 10 residues long. The germline V gene encodes CDR1 SQVTM and CDR2 ANQGSEA. The CDR3 DNA reads as TGCAGCGGACGGAACACTGAAGCTTTCTTT. It encodes CSGRNTEAFF.

The chain has TRBV14 and TRBJ2-7, with 9 bases matching TRBD1. CDR3 length equals 15 residues. Germline V gene lookup returns CDR1 SGHDN and CDR2 FVKESK. V lost 3 bases, J lost 5 bases, and 8 bases stayed unmatched. The CDR3: CASSHHGTGSHEQYF. The CDR3 region has the DNA TGTGCCAGCAGCCATCACGGGACAGGGTCCCACGAGCAGTACTTC.

This chain joins TRBV30 and TRBJ2-7; D unclear. The V and J ends lost 5 bases and 3 bases respectively, with 11 bases between them. Germline V gene lookup returns CDR1 GTSNPN and CDR2 SVGIG (reference sequence). This CDR3 region has 12 residues. CDR3: CAWHLGNYEQYF. The CDR3 DNA reads TGTGCCTGGCACCTGGGGAACTACGAGCAGTACTTC.

This clone was observed a few times. This rearrangement joins TRBV7-2 to TRBJ2-5; D remains ambiguous. CDR3 length equals 13 residues. Trimming left V 3 bases short and J 5 bases short, with 10 bases between. Germline V gives CDR1 SGHTA, CDR2 FQGNSA. The CDR3 here is CASSFQRRETQYF. The CDR3 DNA is TGTGCCAGCAGCTTCCAAAGACGGGAGACCCAGTACTTC. Full variable domain (remainder filled in from reference TRBV7-2 and TRBJ2-5): GAGVSQSPSNKVTEKGKDVELRCDPISGHTALYWYRQSLGQGLEFLIYFQGNSAPDKSGLPSDRFSAERTGGSVSTLTIQRTQQEDSAVYLCASSFQRRETQYFGPGTRLLVL.

In its sample, this clone was seen a few times. The rearrangement joins TRBV5-1 to TRBJ2-1; either TRBD1 or TRBD2 may supply D (6 bases each). Germline CDR1 reads SGHRS; CDR2 reads YFSETQ. The CDR3 totals 15 residues. V was cut by 3 bases and J by 0 bases, with 10 bases left in between. CDR3 in amino acids: CASSSRDTSYNEQFF. The CDR3 DNA is TGCGCCAGCAGCTCGCGGGACACCTCCTACAATGAGCAGTTCTTC. The entire variable domain, with the rest obtained from reference TRBV5-1 and TRBJ2-1, is as follows: KAGVTQTPRYLIKTRGQQVTLSCSPISGHRSVSWYQQTPGQGLQFLFEYFSETQRNKGNFPGRFSGRQFSNSRSEMNVSTLELGDSALYLCASSSRDTSYNEQFFGPGTRLTVL.

A remark on this clone: Distinct nucleotide sequences in the sample also encode this CDR3. V usage is TRBV4-1 and J usage is TRBJ2-3; D remains ambiguous. The CDR3 loop spans 12 amino acids. Deletions cut 3 bases from V and 5 bases from J, with 6 bases between. Per the germline V gene, CDR1 is MGHRA and CDR2 is YSYEKL. The DNA of the CDR3 is TGCGCCAGCAGCCAGGTGCTAGATACGCAGTATTTT. It translates to CASSQVLDTQYF.

On this clone: The same CDR3 arises from other DNA sequences in this sample as well. The chain carries TRBV29-1 and TRBJ1-5, with D possibly TRBD1 on 5 matching bases. The CDR3 is 13 residues long. The germline V gene has CDR1 SQVTM and CDR2 ANQGSEA. The V and J ends lost 7 bases and 1 base respectively, with 11 bases between them. DNA of the CDR3: TGCAGCGCCCGCCGGGACAGCAATCAGCCCCAGCATTTT. It translates to CSARRDSNQPQHF.

This clone was picked up a small number of times. The rearrangement uses TRBV20-1 and TRBJ2-5; D tentatively reads TRBD1 or TRBD2 (7 bases each). This CDR3 contains 11 residues. Germline CDR1 reads DFQATT; CDR2 reads SNEGSKA (reference sequence). Trimming cost V 8 bases and J 4 bases, with 11 bases left between them. CDR3 coding DNA: TGCAGTCCAGGGGGGGGAGAGACCCAGTACTTC. This codes for CSPGGGETQYF.

The chain employs TRBV11-1 and TRBJ2-7, with D possibly TRBD2 on 6 matching bases. The CDR3 spans 15 residues. Germline V gene lookup returns CDR1 SGHAT and CDR2 FQDESV (reference sequence). Trimming shortened V by 5 bases and J by 5 bases, and 19 bases separated the two germline ends. CDR3 DNA: TGTGCCAGCAGCCCGGGACTCGGGTATATACACGAGCAGTACTTC. Amino acids: CASSPGLGYIHEQYF. The full variable domain, completed using reference TRBV11-1 and TRBJ2-7, is EAEVAQSPRYKITEKSQAVAFWCDPISGHATLYWYRQILGQGPELLVQFQDESVVDDSQLPKDRFSAERLKGVDSTLKIQPAELGDSAMYLCASSPGLGYIHEQYFGPGTRLTVT.

V is TRBV4-3 and J is TRBJ2-3; 8 bases are shared with TRBD2. The CDR3 contains 17 residues. After removal of 0 bases from V and 3 bases from J, the junction contained 8 bases not matched to a gene. The germline V gene has CDR1 LGHNA and CDR2 YSLEER. The CDR3 protein is CASSQEPLASGTDTQYF. The DNA for the CDR3 is TGCGCCAGCAGCCAAGAACCCCTCGCTAGCGGGACAGATACGCAGTATTTT.

This CDR3 is CASSIDYEQYF. In DNA, the CDR3 is TGTGCCAGTAGTATAGACTACGAGCAGTACTTC. The rearrangement uses TRBV19 and TRBJ2-7, with unresolved D. V gave up 0 bases and J gave up 3 bases, with 0 bases separating them. The CDR3 covers 11 residues. Germline CDR1 is LNHDA and CDR2 is SQIVND (reference sequence).

This clone occurred a few times. The chain recombines TRBV29-1 with TRBJ2-1; tentatively, D is TRBD2 (6 bases). Germline CDR1 is SQVTM and CDR2 is ANQGSEA. Trimming shortened V by 6 bases and J by 14 bases, and 17 bases separated the two germline ends. The CDR3 length is 11 residues. CDR3 coding DNA: TGCAGCGTCCGAGCGGGCCGGGTGGAGTTCTTC. Its translation is CSVRAGRVEFF.

This clone was observed a few times. The V gene is TRBV7-9, the J gene TRBJ1-3, with D uncertain. CDR3 size: 15 residues. The germline V gene encodes CDR1 SEHNR and CDR2 FQNEAQ (reference sequence). V lost 3 bases, J lost 4 bases, and 13 bases lay in between. The CDR3 loop is CASSFSGVGGNTIYF. CDR3 nucleotides: TGTGCCAGCAGCTTTTCCGGGGTAGGAGGAAACACCATATATTTT.

This chain links TRBV5-1 with TRBJ2-7; 7 nucleotides match TRBD2. The germline V gene encodes CDR1 SGHRS and CDR2 YFSETQ. The ends lost 5 bases at V and 0 bases at J; junction bases unmatched: 8. The CDR3 consists of 15 residues. CDR3 amino acids: CASRLSTSDSYEQYF. CDR3 bases: TGCGCCAGCAGACTCTCTACTAGCGACTCCTACGAGCAGTACTTC.

The chain links TRBV7-3 to TRBJ2-3, with 9 bases fitting TRBD2. V was clipped by 0 bases and J by 3 bases; unmatched bases: 10. The CDR3 length is 18 residues. The germline gives CDR1 SGHTA, CDR2 FQGTGA. In DNA, the CDR3 is TGTGCCAGCAGCTTAACCCCAAGACTAGCGGAAGGAACAGATACGCAGTATTTT. It is translated as CASSLTPRLAEGTDTQYF.

This rearrangement joins TRBV9 to TRBJ2-3; D unclear. CDR3 length equals 13 residues. The V gene's germline CDR1 is SGDLS and CDR2 YYNGEE. Trimming left V 2 bases short and J 2 bases short, with 6 bases between. The DNA for the CDR3 is TGTGCCAGCAGCGTCGAGACCACAGATACGCAGTATTTT. Amino acids: CASSVETTDTQYF.

This clone appeared a few times. The chain is built from TRBV28 and TRBJ2-3; TRBD1 might be the D (6 bases). Germline V lookup: CDR1 MDHEN, CDR2 SYDVKM. This CDR3 region has 14 residues. Trimming shortened V by 3 bases and J by 4 bases, and 11 bases separated the two germline ends. Here the CDR3 reads CASSLSGAADTQYF. DNA for the CDR3: TGTGCCAGCAGTTTGTCAGGGGCCGCAGATACGCAGTATTTT.